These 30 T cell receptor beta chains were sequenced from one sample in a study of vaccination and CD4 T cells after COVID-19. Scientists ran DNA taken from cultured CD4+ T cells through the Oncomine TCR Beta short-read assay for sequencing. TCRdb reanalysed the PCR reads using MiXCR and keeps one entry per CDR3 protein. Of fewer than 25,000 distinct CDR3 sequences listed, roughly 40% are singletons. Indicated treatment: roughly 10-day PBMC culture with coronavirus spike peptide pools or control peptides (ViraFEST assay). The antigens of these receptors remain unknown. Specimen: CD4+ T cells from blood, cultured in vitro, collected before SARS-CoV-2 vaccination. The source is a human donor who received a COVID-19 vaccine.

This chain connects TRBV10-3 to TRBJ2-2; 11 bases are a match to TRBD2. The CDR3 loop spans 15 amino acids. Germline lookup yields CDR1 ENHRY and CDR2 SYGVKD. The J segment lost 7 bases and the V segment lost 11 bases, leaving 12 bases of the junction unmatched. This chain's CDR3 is CAARVAGGPVGELFF. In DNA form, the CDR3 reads TGTGCCGCCCGGGTAGCGGGGGGGCCCGTCGGGGAGCTGTTTTTT.

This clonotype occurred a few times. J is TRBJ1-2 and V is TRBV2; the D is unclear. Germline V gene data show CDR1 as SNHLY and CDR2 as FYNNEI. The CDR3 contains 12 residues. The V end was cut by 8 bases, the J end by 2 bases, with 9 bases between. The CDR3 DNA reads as TGTGCCAGCCAGAGGATAAACTATGGCTACACCTTC. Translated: CASQRINYGYTF.

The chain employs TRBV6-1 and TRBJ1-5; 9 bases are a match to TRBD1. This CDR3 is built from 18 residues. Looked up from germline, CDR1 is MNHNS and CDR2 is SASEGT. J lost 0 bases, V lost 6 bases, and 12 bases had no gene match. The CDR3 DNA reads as TGTGCCAGCAGCTCCGGGACAGGGAGGGTAGGTAGCAATCAGCCCCAGCATTTT. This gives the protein CASSSGTGRVGSNQPQHF.

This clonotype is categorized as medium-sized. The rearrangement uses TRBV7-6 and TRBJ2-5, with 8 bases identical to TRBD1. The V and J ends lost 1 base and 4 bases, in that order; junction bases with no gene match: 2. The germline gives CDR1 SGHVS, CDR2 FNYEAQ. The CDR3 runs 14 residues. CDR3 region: CASSLGTGGETQYF. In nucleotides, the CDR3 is TGTGCCAGCAGCTTAGGTACAGGGGGAGAGACCCAGTACTTC.

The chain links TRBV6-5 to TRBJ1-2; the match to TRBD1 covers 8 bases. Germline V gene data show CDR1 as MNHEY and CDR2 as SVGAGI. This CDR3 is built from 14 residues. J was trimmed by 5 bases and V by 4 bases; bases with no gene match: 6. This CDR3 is CASSSGGAVYGYTF. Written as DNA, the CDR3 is TGTGCCAGCAGTTCAGGGGGCGCGGTTTATGGCTACACCTTC.

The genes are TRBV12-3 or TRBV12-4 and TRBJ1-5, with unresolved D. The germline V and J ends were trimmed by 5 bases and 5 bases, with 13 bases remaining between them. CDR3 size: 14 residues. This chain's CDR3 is CASSGKGRHQPQHF. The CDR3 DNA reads TGTGCCAGCAGTGGCAAAGGGAGACATCAGCCCCAGCATTTT.

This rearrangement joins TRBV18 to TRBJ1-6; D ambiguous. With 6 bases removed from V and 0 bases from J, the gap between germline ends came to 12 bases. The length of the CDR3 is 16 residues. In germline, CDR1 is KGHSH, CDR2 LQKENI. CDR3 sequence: CASSLEGASYNSPLHF. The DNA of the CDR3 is TGTGCCAGCTCCCTGGAGGGCGCCTCCTATAATTCACCCCTCCACTTT.

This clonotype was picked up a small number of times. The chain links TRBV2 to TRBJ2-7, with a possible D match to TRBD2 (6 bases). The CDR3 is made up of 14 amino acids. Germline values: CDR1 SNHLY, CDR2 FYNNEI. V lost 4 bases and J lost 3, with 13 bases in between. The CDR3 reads CASSGTTRGYEQYF. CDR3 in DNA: TGTGCCAGCAGTGGGACTACCCGCGGCTACGAGCAGTACTTC. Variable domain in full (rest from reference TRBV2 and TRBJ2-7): EPEVTQTPSHQVTQMGQEVILRCVPISNHLYFYWYRQILGQKVEFLVSFYNNEISEKSEIFDDQFSVERPDGSNFTLKIRSTKLEDSAMYFCASSGTTRGYEQYFGPGTRLTVT.

CDR3 in DNA: TGCGCCAGCAGCATAGGACTAGGGGAGGCCGGGGAGCTGTTTTTT. This codes for CASSIGLGEAGELFF. V gene TRBV5-1 combines with J gene TRBJ2-2, with 7 bases aligning to TRBD2. Germline loops: CDR1 SGHRS, CDR2 YFSETQ. J gave up 6 bases and V 4 bases, and 9 bases lay outside the gene matches. The CDR3 contains 15 residues.

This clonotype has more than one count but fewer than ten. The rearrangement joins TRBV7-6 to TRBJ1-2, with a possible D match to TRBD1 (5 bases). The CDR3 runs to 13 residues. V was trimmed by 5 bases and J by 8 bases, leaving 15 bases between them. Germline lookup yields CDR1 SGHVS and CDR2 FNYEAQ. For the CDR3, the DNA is TGTGCCAGCAGCCTGGGCCTCAGACAGGGCTACACCTTC. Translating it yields CASSLGLRQGYTF.

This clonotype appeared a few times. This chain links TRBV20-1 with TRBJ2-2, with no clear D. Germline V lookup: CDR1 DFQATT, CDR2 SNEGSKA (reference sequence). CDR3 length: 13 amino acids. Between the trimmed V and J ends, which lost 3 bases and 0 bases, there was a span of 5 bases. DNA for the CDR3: TGCAGTGCTAGTTCCCCGAACACCGGGGAGCTGTTTTTT. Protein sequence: CSASSPNTGELFF.

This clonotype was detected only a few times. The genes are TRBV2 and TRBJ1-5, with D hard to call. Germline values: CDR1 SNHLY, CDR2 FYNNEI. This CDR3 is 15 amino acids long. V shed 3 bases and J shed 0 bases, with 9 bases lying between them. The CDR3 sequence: CASSDPRYSNQPQHF. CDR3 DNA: TGTGCCAGCAGTGACCCCAGATATAGCAATCAGCCCCAGCATTTT.

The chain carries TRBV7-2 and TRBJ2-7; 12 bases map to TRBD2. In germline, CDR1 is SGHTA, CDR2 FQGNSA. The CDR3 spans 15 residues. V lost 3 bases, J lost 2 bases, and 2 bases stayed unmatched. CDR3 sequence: CASSFPSGGAYEQYF. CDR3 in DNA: TGTGCCAGCAGCTTTCCTAGCGGGGGGGCCTACGAGCAGTACTTC.

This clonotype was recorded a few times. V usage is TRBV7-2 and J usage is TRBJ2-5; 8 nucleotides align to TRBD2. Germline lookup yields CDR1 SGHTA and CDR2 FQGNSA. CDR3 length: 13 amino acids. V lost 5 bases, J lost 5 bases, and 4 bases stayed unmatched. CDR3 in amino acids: CASSPGGPETQYF. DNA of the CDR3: TGTGCCAGCAGCCCGGGGGGGCCGGAGACCCAGTACTTC.

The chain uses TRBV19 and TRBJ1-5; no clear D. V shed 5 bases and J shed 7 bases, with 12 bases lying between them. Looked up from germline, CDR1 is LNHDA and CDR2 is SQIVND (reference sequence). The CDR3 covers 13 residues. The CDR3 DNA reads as TGTGCCAGTAGTGCTAGCCGGGGACAGCCCCAGCATTTT. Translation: CASSASRGQPQHF.

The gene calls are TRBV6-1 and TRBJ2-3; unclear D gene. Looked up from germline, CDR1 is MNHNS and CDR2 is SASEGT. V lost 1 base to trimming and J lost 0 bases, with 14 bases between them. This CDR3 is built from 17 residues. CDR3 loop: CASSEGRFAVSTDTQYF. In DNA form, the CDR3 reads TGTGCCAGCAGTGAAGGGCGCTTCGCGGTTAGCACAGATACGCAGTATTTT.

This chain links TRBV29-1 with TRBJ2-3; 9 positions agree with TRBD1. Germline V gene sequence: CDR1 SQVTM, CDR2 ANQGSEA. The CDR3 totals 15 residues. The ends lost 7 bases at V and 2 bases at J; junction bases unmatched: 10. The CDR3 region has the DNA TGCAGCGGACCCTACAGGGGGCACCCCACAGATACGCAGTATTTT. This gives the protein CSGPYRGHPTDTQYF.

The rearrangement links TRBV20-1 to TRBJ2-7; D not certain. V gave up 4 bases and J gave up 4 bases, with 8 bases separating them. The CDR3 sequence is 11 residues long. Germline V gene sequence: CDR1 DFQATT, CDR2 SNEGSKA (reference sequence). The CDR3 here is CSATKDYEQYF. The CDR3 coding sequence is TGCAGTGCTACCAAAGATTACGAGCAGTACTTC.

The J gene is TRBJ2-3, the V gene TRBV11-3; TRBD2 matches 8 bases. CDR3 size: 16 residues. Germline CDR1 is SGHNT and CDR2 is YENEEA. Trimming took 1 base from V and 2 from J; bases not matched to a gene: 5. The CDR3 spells CASSLVPAGVTDTQYF. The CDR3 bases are TGTGCCAGCAGCTTAGTTCCAGCGGGGGTCACAGATACGCAGTATTTT.

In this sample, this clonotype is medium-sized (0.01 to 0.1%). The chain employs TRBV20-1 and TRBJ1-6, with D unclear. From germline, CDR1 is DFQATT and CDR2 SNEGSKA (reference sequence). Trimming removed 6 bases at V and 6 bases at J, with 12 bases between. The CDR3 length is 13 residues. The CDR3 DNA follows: TGCAGTGCCATTGCTGATACTAATTCACCCCTCCACTTT. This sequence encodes CSAIADTNSPLHF.

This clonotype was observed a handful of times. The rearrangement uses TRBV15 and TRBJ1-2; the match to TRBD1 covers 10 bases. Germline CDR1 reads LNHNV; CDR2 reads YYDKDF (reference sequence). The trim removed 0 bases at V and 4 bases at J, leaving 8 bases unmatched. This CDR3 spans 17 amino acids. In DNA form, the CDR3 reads TGTGCCACCAGCAGAGAGGACTTAGGACAGGGGGGCTATGGCTACACCTTC. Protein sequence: CATSREDLGQGGYGYTF.

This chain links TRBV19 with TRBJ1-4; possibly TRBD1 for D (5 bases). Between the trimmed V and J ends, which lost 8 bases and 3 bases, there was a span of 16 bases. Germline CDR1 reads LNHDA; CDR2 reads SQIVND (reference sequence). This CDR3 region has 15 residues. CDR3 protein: CASRDLGASNEKLFF. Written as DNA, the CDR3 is TGTGCCAGTCGGGACCTCGGGGCATCTAATGAAAAACTGTTTTTT.

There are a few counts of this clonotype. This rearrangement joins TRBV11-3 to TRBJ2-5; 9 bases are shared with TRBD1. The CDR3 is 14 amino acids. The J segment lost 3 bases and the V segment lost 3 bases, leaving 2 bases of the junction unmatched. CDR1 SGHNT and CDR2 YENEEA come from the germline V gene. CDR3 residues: CASSFGDREETQYF. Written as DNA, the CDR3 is TGTGCCAGCAGCTTTGGGGACAGGGAAGAGACCCAGTACTTC.

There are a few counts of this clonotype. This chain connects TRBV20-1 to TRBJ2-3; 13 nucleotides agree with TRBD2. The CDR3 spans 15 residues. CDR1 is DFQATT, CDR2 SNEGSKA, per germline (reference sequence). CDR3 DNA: TGCAGAGCCGGGACTAGCGGGGAGAGCACAGATACGCAGTATTTT. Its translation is CRAGTSGESTDTQYF.

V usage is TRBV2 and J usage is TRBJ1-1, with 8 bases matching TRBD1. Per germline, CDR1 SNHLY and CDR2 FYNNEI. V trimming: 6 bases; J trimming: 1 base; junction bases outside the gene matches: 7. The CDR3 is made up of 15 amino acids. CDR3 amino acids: CASSKLGQGNTEAFF. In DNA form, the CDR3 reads TGTGCCAGCAGCAAATTAGGACAGGGGAACACTGAAGCTTTCTTT.

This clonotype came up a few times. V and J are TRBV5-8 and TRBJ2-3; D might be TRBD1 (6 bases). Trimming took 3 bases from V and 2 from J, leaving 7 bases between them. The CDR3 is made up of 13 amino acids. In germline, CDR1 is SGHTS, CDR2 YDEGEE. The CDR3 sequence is CASSWTDTDTQYF. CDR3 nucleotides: TGTGCCAGCAGCTGGACAGACACAGATACGCAGTATTTT.

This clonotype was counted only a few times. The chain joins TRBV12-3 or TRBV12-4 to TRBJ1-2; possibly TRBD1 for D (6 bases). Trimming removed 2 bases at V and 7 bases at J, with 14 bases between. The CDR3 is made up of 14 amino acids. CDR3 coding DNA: TGTGCCAGCAGTTTAAATGGGGGGGCGGTTGGCTACACCTTC. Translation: CASSLNGGAVGYTF.

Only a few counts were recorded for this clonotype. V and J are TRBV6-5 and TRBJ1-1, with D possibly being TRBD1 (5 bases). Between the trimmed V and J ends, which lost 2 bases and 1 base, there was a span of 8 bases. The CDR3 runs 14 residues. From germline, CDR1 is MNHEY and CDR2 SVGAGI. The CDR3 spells CASSYADRNTEAFF. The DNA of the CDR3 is TGTGCCAGCAGTTACGCCGACAGGAACACTGAAGCTTTCTTT.

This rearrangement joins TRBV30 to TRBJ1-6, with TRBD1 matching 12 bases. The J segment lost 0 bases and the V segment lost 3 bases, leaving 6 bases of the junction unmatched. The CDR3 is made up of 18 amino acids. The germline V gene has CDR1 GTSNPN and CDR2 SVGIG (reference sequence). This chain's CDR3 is CAWRVGTGGISYNSPLHF. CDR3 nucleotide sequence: TGTGCCTGGAGAGTCGGGACAGGGGGCATCTCCTATAATTCACCCCTCCACTTT.

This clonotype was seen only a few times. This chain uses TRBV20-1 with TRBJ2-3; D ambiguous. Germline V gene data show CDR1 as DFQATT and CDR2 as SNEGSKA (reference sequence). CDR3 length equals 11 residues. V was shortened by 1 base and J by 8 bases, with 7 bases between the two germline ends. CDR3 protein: CSARVSGTQYF. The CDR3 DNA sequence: TGCAGTGCTAGAGTTTCGGGTACGCAGTATTTT.